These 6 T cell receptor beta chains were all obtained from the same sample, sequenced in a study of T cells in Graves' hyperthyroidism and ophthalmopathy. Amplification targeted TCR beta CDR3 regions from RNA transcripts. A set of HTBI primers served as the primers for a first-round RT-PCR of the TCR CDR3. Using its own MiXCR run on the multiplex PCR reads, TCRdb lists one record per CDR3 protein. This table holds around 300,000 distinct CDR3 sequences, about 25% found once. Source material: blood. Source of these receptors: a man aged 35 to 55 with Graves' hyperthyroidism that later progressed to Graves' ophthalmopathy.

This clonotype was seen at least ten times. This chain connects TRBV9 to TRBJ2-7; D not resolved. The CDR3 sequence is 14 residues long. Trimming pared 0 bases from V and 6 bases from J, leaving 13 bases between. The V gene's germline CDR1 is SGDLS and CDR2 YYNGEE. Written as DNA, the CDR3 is TGTGCCAGCAGCGTAGCTAGAGAAGGGCGCGAGCAGTACTTC. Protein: CASSVAREGREQYF.

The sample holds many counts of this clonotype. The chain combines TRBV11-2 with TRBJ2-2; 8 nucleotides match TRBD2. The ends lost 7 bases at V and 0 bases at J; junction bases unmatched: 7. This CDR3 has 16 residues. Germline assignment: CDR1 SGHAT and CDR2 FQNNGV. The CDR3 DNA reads TGTGCCAGCACCAATAGGGGACTAGCGAACACCGGGGAGCTGTTTTTT. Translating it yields CASTNRGLANTGELFF.

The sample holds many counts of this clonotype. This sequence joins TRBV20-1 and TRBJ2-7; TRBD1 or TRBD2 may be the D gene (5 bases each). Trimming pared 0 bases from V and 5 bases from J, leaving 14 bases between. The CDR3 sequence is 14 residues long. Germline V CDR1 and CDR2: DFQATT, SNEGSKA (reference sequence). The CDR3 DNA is TGCAGTGCTAGAGACCTCGACAGAGCGGACGAGCAGTACTTC. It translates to CSARDLDRADEQYF.

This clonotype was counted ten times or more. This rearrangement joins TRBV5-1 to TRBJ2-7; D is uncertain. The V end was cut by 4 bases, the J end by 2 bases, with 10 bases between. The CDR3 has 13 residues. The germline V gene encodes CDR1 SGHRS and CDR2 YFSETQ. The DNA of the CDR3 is TGCGCCAGCAGCCTGCACCTTACCTACGAGCAGTACTTC. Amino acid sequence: CASSLHLTYEQYF.

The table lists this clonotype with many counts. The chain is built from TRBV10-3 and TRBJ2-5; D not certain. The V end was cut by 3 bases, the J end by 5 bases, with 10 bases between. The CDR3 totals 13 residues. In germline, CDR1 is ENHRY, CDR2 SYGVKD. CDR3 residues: CAISEEVLETQYF. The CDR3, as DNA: TGTGCCATCAGTGAAGAGGTATTGGAGACCCAGTACTTC.

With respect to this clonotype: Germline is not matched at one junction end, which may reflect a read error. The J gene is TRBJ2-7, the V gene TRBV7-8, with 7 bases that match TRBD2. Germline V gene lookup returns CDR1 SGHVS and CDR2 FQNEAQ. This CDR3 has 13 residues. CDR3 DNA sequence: TGTGCCAGCAGCTTAGCAGCGGGGTACGAGCAGCACTTC. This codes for CASSLAAGYEQHF.